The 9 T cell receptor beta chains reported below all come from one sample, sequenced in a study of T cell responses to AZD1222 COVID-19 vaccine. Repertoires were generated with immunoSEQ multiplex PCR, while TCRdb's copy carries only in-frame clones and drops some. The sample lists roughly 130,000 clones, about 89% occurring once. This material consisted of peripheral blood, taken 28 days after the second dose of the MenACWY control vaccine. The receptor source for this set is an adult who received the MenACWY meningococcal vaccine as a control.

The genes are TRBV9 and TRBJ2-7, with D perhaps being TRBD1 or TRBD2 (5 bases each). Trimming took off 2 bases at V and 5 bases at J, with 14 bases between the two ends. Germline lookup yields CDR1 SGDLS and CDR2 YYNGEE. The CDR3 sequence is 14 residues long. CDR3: CASSVSHRGDEQYF. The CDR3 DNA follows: TGTGCCAGCAGCGTCTCCCATCGGGGCGACGAGCAGTACTTC.

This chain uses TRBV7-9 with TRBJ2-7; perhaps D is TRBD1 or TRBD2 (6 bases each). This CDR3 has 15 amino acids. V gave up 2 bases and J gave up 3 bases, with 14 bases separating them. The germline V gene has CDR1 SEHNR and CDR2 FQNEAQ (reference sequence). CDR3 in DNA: TGTGCCAGCAGCTTAAGGGGGGCGGAGGGCTACGAGCAGTACTTC. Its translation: CASSLRGAEGYEQYF.

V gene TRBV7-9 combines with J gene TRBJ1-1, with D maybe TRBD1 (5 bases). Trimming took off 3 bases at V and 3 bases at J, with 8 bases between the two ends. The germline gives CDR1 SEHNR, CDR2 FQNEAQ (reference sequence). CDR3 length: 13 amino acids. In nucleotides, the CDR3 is TGTGCCAGCAGCTTTGCAGGGCACACTGAAGCTTTCTTT. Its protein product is CASSFAGHTEAFF.

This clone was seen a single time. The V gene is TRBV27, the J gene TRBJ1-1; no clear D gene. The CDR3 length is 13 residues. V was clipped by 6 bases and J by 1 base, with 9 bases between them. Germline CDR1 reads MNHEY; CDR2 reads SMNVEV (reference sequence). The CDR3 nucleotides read TGTGCCAGCAGAGGGATTGGGAACACTGAAGCTTTCTTT. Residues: CASRGIGNTEAFF.

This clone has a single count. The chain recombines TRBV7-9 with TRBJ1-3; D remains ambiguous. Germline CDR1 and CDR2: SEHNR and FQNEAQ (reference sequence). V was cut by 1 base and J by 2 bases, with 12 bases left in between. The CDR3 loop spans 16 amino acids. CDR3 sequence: CASSLDSYGPGNTIYF. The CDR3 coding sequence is TGTGCCAGCAGCTTAGATAGTTACGGCCCTGGAAACACCATATATTTT.

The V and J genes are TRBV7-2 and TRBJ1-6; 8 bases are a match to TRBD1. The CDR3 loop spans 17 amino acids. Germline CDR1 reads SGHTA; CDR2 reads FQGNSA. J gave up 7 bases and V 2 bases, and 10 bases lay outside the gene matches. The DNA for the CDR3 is TGTGCCAGCAGCTTAAGAGCAGGGGGCGCGCCCAATTCACCCCTCCACTTT. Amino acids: CASSLRAGGAPNSPLHF.

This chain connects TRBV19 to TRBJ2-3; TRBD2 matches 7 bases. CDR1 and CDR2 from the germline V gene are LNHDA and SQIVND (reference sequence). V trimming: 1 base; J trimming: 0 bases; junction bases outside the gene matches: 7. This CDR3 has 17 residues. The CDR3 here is CASSIAMTSPSTDTQYF. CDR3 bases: TGTGCCAGTAGTATAGCTATGACTAGCCCCAGCACAGATACGCAGTATTTT.

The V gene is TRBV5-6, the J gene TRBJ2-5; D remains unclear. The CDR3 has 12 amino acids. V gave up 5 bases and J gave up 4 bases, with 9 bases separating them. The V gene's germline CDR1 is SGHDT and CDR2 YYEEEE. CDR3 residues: CASRLRRETQYF. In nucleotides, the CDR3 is TGTGCCAGCAGGCTGAGGCGAGAGACCCAGTACTTC.

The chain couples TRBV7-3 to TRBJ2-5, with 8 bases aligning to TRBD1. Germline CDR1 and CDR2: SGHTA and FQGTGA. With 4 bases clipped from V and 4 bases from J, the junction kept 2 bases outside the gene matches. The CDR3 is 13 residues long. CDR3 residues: CASSSTGGETQYF. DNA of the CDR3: TGTGCCAGCAGCTCAACAGGGGGAGAGACCCAGTACTTC.